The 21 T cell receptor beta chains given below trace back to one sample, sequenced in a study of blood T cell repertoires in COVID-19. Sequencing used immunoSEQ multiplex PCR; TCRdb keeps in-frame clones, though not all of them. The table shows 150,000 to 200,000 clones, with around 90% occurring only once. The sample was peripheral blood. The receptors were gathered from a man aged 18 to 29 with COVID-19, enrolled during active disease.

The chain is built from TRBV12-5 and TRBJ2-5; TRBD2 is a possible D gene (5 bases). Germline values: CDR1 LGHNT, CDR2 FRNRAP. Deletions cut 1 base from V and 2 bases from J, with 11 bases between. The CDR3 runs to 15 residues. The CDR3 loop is CASGLGLGIQETQYF. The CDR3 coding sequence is TGTGCTAGTGGTTTGGGGCTCGGGATACAAGAGACCCAGTACTTC.

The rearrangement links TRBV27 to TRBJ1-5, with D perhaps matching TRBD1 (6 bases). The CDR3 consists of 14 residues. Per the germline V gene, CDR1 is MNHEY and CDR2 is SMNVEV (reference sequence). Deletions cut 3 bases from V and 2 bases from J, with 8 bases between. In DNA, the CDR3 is TGTGCCAGCAGTTTCCGACAGGGCAATCAGCCCCAGCATTTT. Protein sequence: CASSFRQGNQPQHF.

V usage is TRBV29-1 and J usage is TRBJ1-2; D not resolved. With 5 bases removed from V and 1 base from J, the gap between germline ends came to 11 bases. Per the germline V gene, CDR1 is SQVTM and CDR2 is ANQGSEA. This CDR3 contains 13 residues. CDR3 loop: CSVSTANNYGYTF. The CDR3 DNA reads TGCAGCGTTAGTACAGCCAATAACTATGGCTACACCTTC.

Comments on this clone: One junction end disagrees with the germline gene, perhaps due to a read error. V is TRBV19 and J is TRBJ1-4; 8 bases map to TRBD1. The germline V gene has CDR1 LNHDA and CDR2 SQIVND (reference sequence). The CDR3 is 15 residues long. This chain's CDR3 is CASSETGGRNEKLLF. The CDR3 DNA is TGTGCCAGTAGTGAAACAGGGGGAAGAAATGAAAAACTGCTTTTT.

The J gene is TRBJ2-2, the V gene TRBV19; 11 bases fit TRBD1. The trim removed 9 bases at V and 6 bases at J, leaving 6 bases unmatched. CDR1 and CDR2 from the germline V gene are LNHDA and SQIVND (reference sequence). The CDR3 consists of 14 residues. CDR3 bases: TGTGCCAGCCTACTGGGACAGGGGGCCGGGGAGCTGTTTTTT. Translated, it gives CASLLGQGAGELFF.

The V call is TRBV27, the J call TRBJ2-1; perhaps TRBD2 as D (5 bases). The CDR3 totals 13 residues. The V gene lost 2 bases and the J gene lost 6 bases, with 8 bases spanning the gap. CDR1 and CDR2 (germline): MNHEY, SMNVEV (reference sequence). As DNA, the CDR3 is TGTGCCAGCAGTTTAGGGCGGGTCAATGAGCAGTTCTTC. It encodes CASSLGRVNEQFF.

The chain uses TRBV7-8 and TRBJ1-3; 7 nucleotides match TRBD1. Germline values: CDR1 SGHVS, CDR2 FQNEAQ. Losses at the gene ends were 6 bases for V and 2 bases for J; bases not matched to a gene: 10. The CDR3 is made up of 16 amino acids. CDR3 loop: CASSRANRGAGNTIYF. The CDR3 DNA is TGTGCCAGCAGTCGCGCAAACAGGGGAGCTGGAAACACCATATATTTT.

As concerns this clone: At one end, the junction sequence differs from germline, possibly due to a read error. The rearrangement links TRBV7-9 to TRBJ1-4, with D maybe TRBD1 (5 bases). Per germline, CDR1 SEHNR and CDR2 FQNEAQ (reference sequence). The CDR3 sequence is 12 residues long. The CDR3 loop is CASSLDRLKLLF. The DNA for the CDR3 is TGTGCCAGCAGCTTAGACAGGTTGAAGTTGCTTTTT.

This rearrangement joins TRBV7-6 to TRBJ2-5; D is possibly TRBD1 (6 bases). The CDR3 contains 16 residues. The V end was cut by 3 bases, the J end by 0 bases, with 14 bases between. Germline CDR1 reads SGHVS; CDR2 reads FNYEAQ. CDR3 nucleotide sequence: TGTGCCAGCAGCTTCTATAAGGGGGTCAACCAAGAGACCCAGTACTTC. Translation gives CASSFYKGVNQETQYF.

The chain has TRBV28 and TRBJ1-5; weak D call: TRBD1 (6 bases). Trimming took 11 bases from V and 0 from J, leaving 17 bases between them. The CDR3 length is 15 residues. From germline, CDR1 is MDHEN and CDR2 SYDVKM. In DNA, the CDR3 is TGTGCCGCCGGGGGCGGGGGGGATAGCAATCAGCCCCAGCATTTT. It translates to CAAGGGGDSNQPQHF.

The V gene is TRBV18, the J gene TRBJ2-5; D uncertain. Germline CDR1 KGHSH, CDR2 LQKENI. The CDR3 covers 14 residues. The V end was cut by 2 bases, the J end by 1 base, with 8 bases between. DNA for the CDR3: TGTGCCAGCTCACCAGAACAGATCCAAGAGACCCAGTACTTC. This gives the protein CASSPEQIQETQYF.

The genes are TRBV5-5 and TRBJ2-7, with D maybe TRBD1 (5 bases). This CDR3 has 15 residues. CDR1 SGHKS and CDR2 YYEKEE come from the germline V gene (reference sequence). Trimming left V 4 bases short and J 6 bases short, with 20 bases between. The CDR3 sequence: CASSPDILRTGEQYF. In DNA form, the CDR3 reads TGTGCCAGCAGCCCTGACATCCTAAGAACAGGCGAGCAGTACTTC.

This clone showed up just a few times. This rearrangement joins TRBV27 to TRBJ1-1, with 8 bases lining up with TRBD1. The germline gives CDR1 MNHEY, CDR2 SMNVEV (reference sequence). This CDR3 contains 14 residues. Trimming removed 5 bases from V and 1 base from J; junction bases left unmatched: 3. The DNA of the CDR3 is TGTGCCAGCAGTCCCCAGGGGGCGAACACTGAAGCTTTCTTT. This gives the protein CASSPQGANTEAFF.

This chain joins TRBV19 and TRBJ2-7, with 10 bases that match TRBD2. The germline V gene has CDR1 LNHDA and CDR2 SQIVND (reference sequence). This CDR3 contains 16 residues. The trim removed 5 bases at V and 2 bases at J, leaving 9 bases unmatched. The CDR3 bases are TGTGCCAGTAGTTCCCTAGCGGGAGCAACTACCTACGAGCAGTACTTC. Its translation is CASSSLAGATTYEQYF.

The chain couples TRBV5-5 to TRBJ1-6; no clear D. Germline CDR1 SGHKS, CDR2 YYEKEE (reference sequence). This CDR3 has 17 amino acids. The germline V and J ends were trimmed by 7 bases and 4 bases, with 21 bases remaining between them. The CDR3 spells CASSPSEGEKYNSPLHF. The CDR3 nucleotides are TGTGCCAGCTCTCCGTCTGAGGGTGAGAAATATAATTCACCCCTCCACTTT.

The CDR3 region has the DNA TGTGCCAGCGCCCTTATACCCAGGTCCTATGGCTACACCTTC. Its protein is CASALIPRSYGYTF. The chain employs TRBV28 and TRBJ1-2; D uncertain. V was cut by 8 bases and J by 4 bases, with 17 bases left in between. From germline, CDR1 is MDHEN and CDR2 SYDVKM. The CDR3 has 14 residues.

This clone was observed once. Here the CDR3 reads CASSPGLADTGELFF. Written as DNA, the CDR3 is TGTGCCAGCTCCCCGGGACTAGCGGACACCGGGGAGCTGTTTTTT. The gene calls are TRBV18 and TRBJ2-2, with 11 bases that match TRBD2. V lost 6 bases and J lost 3; bases outside the gene matches: 3. The germline V gene has CDR1 KGHSH and CDR2 LQKENI. CDR3 length equals 15 residues.

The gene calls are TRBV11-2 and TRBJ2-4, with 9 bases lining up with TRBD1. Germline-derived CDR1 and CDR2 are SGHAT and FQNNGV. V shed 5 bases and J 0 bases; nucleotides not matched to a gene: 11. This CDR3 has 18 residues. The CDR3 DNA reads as TGTGCCAGCAGCCGATACAGGGGGCCGAAAATAGCCAAAAACATTCAGTACTTC. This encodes CASSRYRGPKIAKNIQYF.

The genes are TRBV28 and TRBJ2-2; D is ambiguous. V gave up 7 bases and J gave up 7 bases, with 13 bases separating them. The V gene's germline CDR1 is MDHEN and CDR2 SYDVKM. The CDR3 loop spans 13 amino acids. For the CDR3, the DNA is TGTGCCAGCACCCTAGGTTTTGGCGGGGAGCTGTTTTTT. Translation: CASTLGFGGELFF.

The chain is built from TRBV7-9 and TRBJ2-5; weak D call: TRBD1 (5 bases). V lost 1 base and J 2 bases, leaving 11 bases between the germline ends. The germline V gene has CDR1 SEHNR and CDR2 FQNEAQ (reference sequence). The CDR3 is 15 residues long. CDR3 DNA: TGTGCCAGCAGCTTAGAGGGCAGGGCGCAAGAGACCCAGTACTTC. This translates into CASSLEGRAQETQYF.

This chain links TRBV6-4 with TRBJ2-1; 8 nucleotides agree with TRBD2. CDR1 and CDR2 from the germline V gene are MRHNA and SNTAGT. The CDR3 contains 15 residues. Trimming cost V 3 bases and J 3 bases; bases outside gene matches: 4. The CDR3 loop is CASSEKSGSYNEQFF. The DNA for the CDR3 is TGTGCCAGCAGTGAAAAGAGCGGGAGCTACAATGAGCAGTTCTTC.